This T cell receptor beta chain was observed in a study of PD-1 blockade in classical Hodgkin lymphoma. Study-wide results and limits: Initiation of nivolumab under 1 year after ASCT led to exclusion of patients. The study found complete responders had baseline diversity similar to newly diagnosed patients. A reduction in baseline TCR diversity was reportedly seen in newly diagnosed patients relative to healthy donors.

The germline CDR1 and CDR2 sequences are SNHLY and FYNNEI. Trimming at V came to 5 bases and at J to 1 base, leaving 4 bases not matched to a gene. The CDR3 consists of 15 residues. Brentuximab vedotin exposure varied among the patients, all of whom had relapsed after autologous stem cell transplantation. The protocol was immunoSEQ multiplex PCR, while the TCRdb copy is restricted to in-frame clones and leaves out a portion. The sample records fewer than 55,000 clones, around nine tenths being singletons. Comments on this clone: What it binds is not known.

The clonotype originates from a human donor with classical Hodgkin lymphoma. The V and J genes are TRBV2 and TRBJ2-4, with 8 bases identical to TRBD1. The material sequenced was peripheral blood mononuclear cells (PBMCs), taken at baseline. The CDR3 reads CASSQGARAKNIQYF. The CDR3 DNA is TGTGCCAGCAGTCAGGGGGCGCGGGCCAAAAACATTCAGTACTTC.